The subject of this entry is one T cell receptor (beta chain). Its target is unknown. The record originates from a study of brain T cells in children with intractable seizures. Study-wide results and limits: Absence of clones before surgery may stem from lower sequencing depth.

Trimming left V 3 bases short and J 3 bases short, with 13 bases between. The CDR3 contains 15 residues. Germline CDR1 and CDR2: MNHEY and SMNVEV (reference sequence). Using immunoSEQ multiplex PCR, the repertoire was profiled, and TCRdb retains in-frame clones only, with some absent. The table has roughly 23,000 clones, 85% to 95% seen once. The genes are TRBV27 and TRBJ2-3; D is perhaps TRBD2 (6 bases). This receptor was taken from a boy aged 10-17 years with focal cortical dysplasia and intractable seizures. Here the sequenced sample was peripheral blood, taken at surgery. The CDR3 sequence: CASSFEGTYTDTQYF. Here the CDR3 DNA reads TGTGCCAGCAGTTTTGAAGGGACTTATACAGATACGCAGTATTTT.